The TCR beta chain described here comes from a study of blood T cell repertoires in COVID-19. The overall study: PBMCs, B-cell-depleted T cells, or T cells provided the cDNA or gDNA that made up the material.

Repertoires were generated with immunoSEQ multiplex PCR, while TCRdb's copy carries only in-frame clones and drops some. This repertoire shows approximately 330,000 clones, 88% found once; its top ten account for under 5%. CDR3 length equals 17 residues. Germline V gene sequence: CDR1 SEHNR, CDR2 FQNEAQ (reference sequence). The junction had 15 bases not matched to a gene; V was cut back by 6 bases and J by 5 bases. The source of this sequence is a woman in her forties or fifties with active or convalescent COVID-19. The sequenced material came from peripheral blood. The chain links TRBV7-9 to TRBJ2-3; 9 bases are shared with TRBD2. The CDR3 DNA follows: TGTGCCAGCAGTTTCATCTTAGCGGGAGATATTCAAGATACGCAGTATTTT. Translated, it gives CASSFILAGDIQDTQYF.